This entry describes one TCR beta chain. This record comes from a study of blood T cell repertoires in COVID-19. Study background: Sources were T cells, B-cell-depleted T cells, or PBMCs; the material itself was cDNA or gDNA.

Data came from immunoSEQ multiplex PCR; TCRdb stores just in-frame clones and leaves some out. The data hold 400,000 or so clones, with less than 95% observed a single time. The CDR3 contains 17 residues. V shed 5 bases, J shed 4 bases, and the junction held 6 bases outside the gene matches. CDR1 SGHKS and CDR2 YYEKEE come from the germline V gene (reference sequence). The V gene is TRBV5-5, the J gene TRBJ2-2; 15 bases are a match to TRBD2. The clonotype was recovered from a man aged 18 to 29 who had recovered from COVID-19. The material sequenced was PBMCs or T cells enriched from blood (not recorded which). The CDR3 loop reads CASRPSGLAGGTGELFF. Written as DNA, the CDR3 is TGTGCCAGCAGACCGTCGGGACTAGCGGGAGGCACCGGGGAGCTGTTTTTT.